This T cell receptor beta chain was sequenced during a study of cytomegalovirus exposure and HLA in healthy donors. Study-wide points: The investigators catalogued 150 to 200 TCR beta chains as cytomegalovirus-associated.

Separate from the approximately 670-subject first cohort, the roughly 120-subject validation cohort was the one that the donors belonged to. The data were produced by immunoSEQ multiplex PCR, yet TCRdb's version contains in-frame clones alone and is incomplete. This table holds about 60,000 clones, almost 97% found once. In regard to this clone: What it binds is not known.

Trimming cost V 5 bases and J 3 bases; bases outside gene matches: 5. The CDR3 consists of 15 residues. Per the germline V gene, CDR1 is GTSNPN and CDR2 is SVGIG (reference sequence). Sequencing was carried out using PBMCs. The TCR sequence derives from a woman between 18 and 30 years old in good health and CMV-seronegative. This chain joins TRBV30 and TRBJ2-4, with 12 bases identical to TRBD2. CDR3 bases: TGTGCCTGGGTGCCGGGACTAGCGGGCAAAAACATTCAGTACTTC. It yields the protein CAWVPGLAGKNIQYF. Full variable domain (remainder filled in from reference TRBV30 and TRBJ2-4): SQTIHQWPATLVQPVGSPLSLECTVEGTSNPNLYWYRQAAGRGLQLLFYSVGIGQISSEVPQNLSASRPQDRQFILSSKKLLLSDSGFYLCAWVPGLAGKNIQYFGAGTRLSVL.